These T cell receptor beta chains were read from a single sample in a study of regulatory T cells in long-lasting Graves disease. Each CDR3 protein is one row after TCRdb ran MiXCR on the multiplex PCR reads. The data hold about 200,000 distinct CDR3 sequences, with about 18% observed a single time. The sample consisted of peripheral blood mononuclear cells (PBMCs), taken at new diagnosis, from a patient treated with antithyroid drugs. The receptor source for this set is a female donor with Graves disease. CDR3s include the opening cysteine and the closing phenylalanine or tryptophan. A D gene is named only where the DNA matches it firmly. Expanded clones are given a class, and other clones once, few, many or no size at all.

many,TRBD2,TRBV20-1,TRBJ2-2,TGCAGTGCTAGGCGGGAGTCGACCGGGGAGCTGTTTTTT,CSARRESTGELFF
NA,NA,TRBV20-1,TRBJ2-7,TGCAGTGCTAGTGGCGGTGGCTCCTACGAGCAGTACTTC,CSASGGGSYEQYF
many,TRBD2,TRBV7-6,TRBJ2-7,TGTGCCAGCAGCTTAGCGCCGGGGACTAGCTACGAGCAGTACTTC,CASSLAPGTSYEQYF
many,TRBD2,TRBV6-1,TRBJ2-7,TGTGCCAGCAGAGGACTAGCGGACTCCTACGAGCAGTACTTC,CASRGLADSYEQYF
many,NA,TRBV27,TRBJ1-6,TGTGCCAGCAGTTTAACAGGCTGGAATTCACCCCTCCACTTT,CASSLTGWNSPLHF
many,TRBD1,TRBV2,TRBJ2-5,TGTGCCAGCAGCTTGGACAGGAGGGAGACCCAGTACTTC,CASSLDRRETQYF
many,TRBD1,TRBV11-3,TRBJ2-5,TGTGCCAGCACCAAAGGGATACAGGGGGGAGAGACCCAGTACTTC,CASTKGIQGGETQYF
NA,TRBD2,TRBV28,TRBJ2-1,TGTGCCAGCAGCCGCCCGGGACTAGCGGGAGGGCCCGAGCAGTTCTTC,CASSRPGLAGGPEQFF
few,NA,TRBV7-9,TRBJ1-2,TGTGCCAGCAGCTTAGCAGTGGACAACTATGGCTACACCTTC,CASSLAVDNYGYTF
many,NA,TRBV6-1,TRBJ2-1,TGTGCCAGCAGTTACAATGAGCAGTTCTTC,CASSYNEQFF
many,NA,TRBV6-1,TRBJ1-5,TGTGCCAGCAGCCCCAGGAGGCAGATTAGCAATCAGCCCCAGCATTTT,CASSPRRQISNQPQHF
many,NA,TRBV12-3/TRBV12-4,TRBJ1-1,TGTGCCAGCAGTCCCACAGGTGGGATGACTGAAGCTTTCTTT,CASSPTGGMTEAFF
NA,TRBD1,TRBV7-2,TRBJ2-7,TGTGCCAGCAGCTCCGGGGACAGATTCTACGAGCAGTACTTC,CASSSGDRFYEQYF
NA,NA,TRBV28,TRBJ2-6,TGTGCCAGCAGTTCCCGGGGGGCCGTCCCTGGGGCCAACGTCCTGACTTTC,CASSSRGAVPGANVLTF
once,NA,TRBV20-1,TRBJ1-5,TGCAGTGCTAGAGATCGATGGAGGGGTCAGCCCCAGCATTTT,CSARDRWRGQPQHF
many,NA,TRBV7-8,TRBJ2-7,TGTGCCAGCAGCTTAGTAACTTGGGAGCAGTACTTC,CASSLVTWEQYF
many,NA,TRBV15,TRBJ2-3,TGTGCCACCAGCATCAGCCCTGGAGATACGCAGTATTTT,CATSISPGDTQYF
NA,NA,TRBV7-9,TRBJ1-1,TGTGCCAGCAGCTTCCCTCGGGGGGGGAACACTGAAGCTTTCTTT,CASSFPRGGNTEAFF
many,NA,TRBV13,TRBJ2-3,TGTGCCAGCAGCTTAGATGGCCCAGACACAGATACGCAGTATTTT,CASSLDGPDTDTQYF
many,NA,TRBV7-6,TRBJ2-3,TGTGCCAGCAGCTTACAGTCGCGGGGTGTATCAGATACGCAGTATTTT,CASSLQSRGVSDTQYF
few,NA,TRBV15,TRBJ2-5,TGTGCCACCAGCAGGGGGTTAAGGGGCGAGGAGACCCAGTACTTC,CATSRGLRGEETQYF
few,NA,TRBV19,TRBJ2-2,TGTGCCAGTAGTATATCACCTACCGGGGAGCTGTTTTTT,CASSISPTGELFF